This passage covers 28 T cell receptor beta chains from one sample sequenced in a study of cytomegalovirus exposure and HLA in healthy donors. 60 Vbeta and 13 Jbeta primers were used in PCR. Only in-frame clones appear in the TCRdb table, and some are missing; sequencing was by immunoSEQ multiplex PCR. The sample holds 150,000 to 200,000 clones, around 80% seen once. Sequenced material: PBMCs. These receptors were taken from a woman aged 60-75 years in good health and CMV-seropositive.

V is TRBV30 and J is TRBJ2-2; possibly TRBD2 for D (6 bases). V was clipped by 2 bases and J by 6 bases, with 10 bases between them. Germline V gives CDR1 GTSNPN, CDR2 SVGIG (reference sequence). The CDR3 spans 13 residues. The CDR3 DNA follows: TGTGCCTGGAGTCAACGGGAGTCCGGGGAGCTGTTTTTT. Residues: CAWSQRESGELFF. Full variable domain (rest looked up from reference TRBV30 and TRBJ2-2): SQTIHQWPATLVQPVGSPLSLECTVEGTSNPNLYWYRQAAGRGLQLLFYSVGIGQISSEVPQNLSASRPQDRQFILSSKKLLLSDSGFYLCAWSQRESGELFFGEGSRLTVL.

This clone was counted a few times. The chain is built from TRBV29-1 and TRBJ2-1; 10 nucleotides agree with TRBD2. The length of the CDR3 is 15 residues. After removal of 4 bases from V and 1 base from J, the junction contained 4 bases not matched to a gene. CDR1 and CDR2 from the germline V gene are SQVTM and ANQGSEA. The CDR3 DNA reads TGCAGCGTTGGAGGACTAGCGGATTCCTACAATGAGCAGTTCTTC. Protein sequence: CSVGGLADSYNEQFF.

V and J are TRBV5-1 and TRBJ2-2, with TRBD1 matching over 7 bases. The CDR3 consists of 14 residues. Unmatched junction bases numbered 10, after V lost 7 bases and J lost 7 bases. Germline CDR1 reads SGHRS; CDR2 reads YFSETQ. The chain's CDR3 is CASSGTWTGGELFF. The CDR3 region has the DNA TGCGCCAGCTCGGGGACGTGGACAGGCGGGGAGCTGTTTTTT.

The rearrangement uses TRBV7-2 and TRBJ2-6; 11 bases line up with TRBD2. Unmatched junction bases numbered 10, after V lost 8 bases and J lost 4 bases. This CDR3 comprises 17 residues. Germline loops: CDR1 SGHTA, CDR2 FQGNSA. The CDR3 nucleotides read TGTGCCAGCCCTAGCGGGAGGACCTTGTGGGGGGCCAACGTCCTGACTTTC. It is translated as CASPSGRTLWGANVLTF.

V usage is TRBV28 and J usage is TRBJ1-4; 8 nucleotides agree with TRBD1. The CDR3 has 14 amino acids. Trimming removed 5 bases from V and 4 bases from J; junction bases left unmatched: 3. Germline CDR1 is MDHEN and CDR2 is SYDVKM. The CDR3 here is CASSRDRINEKLFF. CDR3 nucleotides: TGTGCCAGCAGTCGGGACAGGATTAATGAAAAACTGTTTTTT. The variable domain in full, with the rest retrieved from reference TRBV28 and TRBJ1-4, is DVKVTQSSRYLVKRTGEKVFLECVQDMDHENMFWYRQDPGLGLRLIYFSYDVKMKEKGDIPEGYSVSREKKERFSLILESASTNQTSMYLCASSRDRINEKLFFGSGTQLSVL.

This clone has only one observation. The chain carries TRBV5-1 and TRBJ2-2, with a weak D call TRBD1 (6 bases). V was clipped by 2 bases and J by 4 bases, with 12 bases between them. The CDR3 spans 15 residues. The germline V gene encodes CDR1 SGHRS and CDR2 YFSETQ. CDR3 residues: CASSLETGSTGELFF. CDR3 nucleotide sequence: TGCGCCAGCAGCTTAGAAACAGGGAGCACCGGGGAGCTGTTTTTT.

The chain links TRBV15 to TRBJ1-2; 10 bases map to TRBD1. From germline, CDR1 is LNHNV and CDR2 YYDKDF (reference sequence). The V segment lost 0 bases and the J segment 4 bases; nucleotides outside the gene matches: 8. The CDR3 runs 17 residues. The CDR3, as DNA: TGTGCCACCAGCAGAGATAGGGGGACAGGGGCTCTCTATGGCTACACCTTC. This translates into CATSRDRGTGALYGYTF.

With respect to this clone: Other nucleotide sequences in the sample specify the same CDR3. The genes are TRBV28 and TRBJ2-7, with D unclear. Per the germline V gene, CDR1 is MDHEN and CDR2 is SYDVKM. V was cut by 8 bases and J by 3 bases, with 17 bases left in between. This CDR3 has 14 residues. CDR3 residues: CASLRQVGIYEQYF. As DNA, the CDR3 is TGTGCCAGCCTCCGCCAGGTAGGAATCTACGAGCAGTACTTC.

The V gene is TRBV5-1, the J gene TRBJ2-3; 12 nucleotides agree with TRBD2. This CDR3 comprises 17 residues. Losses at the gene ends were 3 bases for V and 0 bases for J; bases not matched to a gene: 5. From germline, CDR1 is SGHRS and CDR2 YFSETQ. Written as DNA, the CDR3 is TGCGCCAGCAGCTACGCCGGGACTAGCGGGAGCACAGATACGCAGTATTTT. Translation: CASSYAGTSGSTDTQYF.

This chain links TRBV4-1 with TRBJ2-5; 8 bases match TRBD2. This CDR3 region has 17 residues. V was pared by 1 base and J by 2 bases, with 9 bases of the junction left unmatched. The V gene's germline CDR1 is MGHRA and CDR2 YSYEKL. The CDR3 sequence: CASSQAGTGGAQETQYF. The CDR3, as DNA: TGCGCCAGCAGCCAAGCCGGGACGGGGGGGGCTCAAGAGACCCAGTACTTC.

The sample holds a few counts of this clone. The chain joins TRBV6-5 to TRBJ2-5; a possible D gene is TRBD2 (5 bases). Germline CDR1 MNHEY, CDR2 SVGAGI. Trimming removed 5 bases from V and 4 bases from J, with 14 bases in between. The CDR3 is made up of 14 amino acids. CDR3 DNA sequence: TGTGCCAGCAGTGTACTAGGGCCCCCAGAGACCCAGTACTTC. As protein: CASSVLGPPETQYF.

This sequence joins TRBV27 and TRBJ2-7, with unresolved D. Germline V lookup: CDR1 MNHEY, CDR2 SMNVEV (reference sequence). The CDR3 is 15 residues long. The V end lost 0 bases, the J end lost 2 bases, and 11 bases lay between the germline ends. CDR3 region: CASSLSAAAPYEQYF. CDR3 bases: TGTGCCAGCAGTTTATCGGCGGCGGCCCCCTACGAGCAGTACTTC.

The chain is built from TRBV4-1 and TRBJ1-2, with D possibly matching TRBD1 (5 bases). V lost 0 bases and J 4 bases, leaving 15 bases between the germline ends. This CDR3 has 16 amino acids. Germline assignment: CDR1 MGHRA and CDR2 YSYEKL. The CDR3 nucleotides are TGCGCCAGCAGCCAAGAGAGACAGACGCAGACCTATGGCTACACCTTC. Protein sequence: CASSQERQTQTYGYTF.

This rearrangement joins TRBV5-3 to TRBJ1-1, with 8 bases fitting TRBD1. TRBV5-3 is annotated as an ORF whose role is uncertain. V lost 4 bases to trimming and J lost 4 bases; unmatched junction nucleotides: 15. The CDR3 covers 17 residues. The CDR3 nucleotides are TGTGCCAGAAGCCCGGGACAGGACCGATCGGAGGGCACTGAAGCTTTCTTT. Translating it yields CARSPGQDRSEGTEAFF.

The chain uses TRBV5-4 and TRBJ2-7, with D uncertain. This CDR3 comprises 11 residues. Germline loops: CDR1 SGHNT, CDR2 YYREEE (reference sequence). V lost 4 bases, J lost 5 bases, and 7 bases lay in between. The chain's CDR3 is CASSRVDEQYF. CDR3 nucleotide sequence: TGTGCCAGCAGCCGGGTGGACGAGCAGTACTTC.

The chain recombines TRBV5-8 with TRBJ1-1; D perhaps matches TRBD1 (6 bases). Germline V gene data show CDR1 as SGHTS and CDR2 as YDEGEE. V shed 6 bases and J shed 12 bases, with 24 bases lying between them. The CDR3 covers 14 residues. CDR3 coding DNA: TGTGCCAGCAAGTGGGGAGTTGGACAGCTGGGATCTTTCTTT. Translated: CASKWGVGQLGSFF.

V is TRBV30 and J is TRBJ2-2, with D unresolved. Germline lookup yields CDR1 GTSNPN and CDR2 SVGIG (reference sequence). V was cut by 0 bases and J by 0 bases, with 5 bases left in between. The CDR3 has 14 residues. DNA for the CDR3: TGTGCCTGGAGTGTATATACGAACACCGGGGAGCTGTTTTTT. This codes for CAWSVYTNTGELFF.

This chain uses TRBV19 with TRBJ2-5, with D possibly TRBD2 on 5 matching bases. The CDR3 loop spans 15 amino acids. The V end lost 5 bases, the J end lost 1 base, and 14 bases lay between the germline ends. Germline V gene sequence: CDR1 LNHDA, CDR2 SQIVND (reference sequence). The CDR3 DNA follows: TGTGCCAGTAGTTCCTCCGGGGTACCCCAAGAGACCCAGTACTTC. Translation gives CASSSSGVPQETQYF.

The chain links TRBV5-1 to TRBJ2-3, with 7 bases that match TRBD1. The CDR3 contains 16 residues. The V gene end was trimmed by 6 bases and the J gene end by 1 base; junction bases not matched to a gene: 11. CDR1 is SGHRS and CDR2 is YFSETQ in the germline V gene. CDR3 residues: CASKQGIEVGTDTQYF. As DNA, the CDR3 is TGCGCCAGCAAACAGGGGATTGAAGTTGGCACAGATACGCAGTATTTT.

V is TRBV7-3 and J is TRBJ2-1; 9 bases agree with TRBD2. This CDR3 is built from 16 residues. V lost 1 base, J lost 5 bases, and 6 bases stayed unmatched. Germline V gene data show CDR1 as SGHTA and CDR2 as FQGTGA. CDR3 amino acids: CASSLIFAGGHNEQFF. The CDR3 DNA is TGTGCCAGCAGCTTAATTTTCGCGGGGGGGCACAATGAGCAGTTCTTC.

The V and J genes are TRBV4-2 and TRBJ2-2; TRBD2 is a possible D gene (6 bases). V was pared by 1 base and J by 5 bases, with 17 bases between. There are 17 residues in the CDR3. The V gene's germline CDR1 is LGHNA and CDR2 YNFKEQ. The DNA for the CDR3 is TGTGCCAGCAGCCAAGTGGCATCGAGGAGGGGAACCGGGGAGCTGTTTTTT. Protein sequence: CASSQVASRRGTGELFF.

The CDR3 reads CASSRTGAAGEKLFF. As DNA, the CDR3 is TGTGCCAGCAGTCGTACAGGGGCCGCGGGTGAAAAACTGTTTTTT. This chain uses TRBV25-1 with TRBJ1-4; TRBD1 aligns across 7 bases. The germline CDR1 and CDR2 sequences are MGHDK and SYGVNS. CDR3 length equals 15 residues. Germline trimming cut 5 bases from V and 7 bases from J; bases unmatched to any gene: 10.

This clone was observed a handful of times. The chain has TRBV16 and TRBJ1-1; D unresolved. V lost 2 bases and J lost 5, with 15 bases in between. Germline CDR1 is KGHSY and CDR2 is FQNENV. The CDR3 is 15 amino acids. CDR3 bases: TGTGCCAGCAGCCAAACTAGAGGATTAGGGACTGAAGCTTTCTTT. This gives the protein CASSQTRGLGTEAFF.

The gene calls are TRBV5-1 and TRBJ2-2; the match to TRBD2 covers 8 bases. The length of the CDR3 is 13 residues. Germline V gene sequence: CDR1 SGHRS, CDR2 YFSETQ. The J segment lost 7 bases and the V segment lost 5 bases, leaving 4 bases of the junction unmatched. The CDR3, as DNA: TGCGCCAGCAGTCTGGGGACTAGCGGGGAGCTGTTTTTT. Translating it yields CASSLGTSGELFF.

This clone was seen only a few times. This chain connects TRBV15 to TRBJ1-1; 7 bases fit TRBD1. CDR1 is LNHNV and CDR2 is YYDKDF in the germline V gene (reference sequence). CDR3 length: 14 amino acids. V lost 1 base and J lost 4; bases outside the gene matches: 3. This CDR3 reads CATSRGQGSTEAFF. CDR3 nucleotides: TGTGCCACCAGCAGAGGACAGGGCTCCACTGAAGCTTTCTTT.

This chain connects TRBV30 to TRBJ1-6; D unclear. The CDR3 is 17 residues long. Germline V gene lookup returns CDR1 GTSNPN and CDR2 SVGIG (reference sequence). V was shortened by 3 bases and J by 0 bases, with 15 bases between the two germline ends. The CDR3 loop reads CAWREESPSSYNSPLHF. The CDR3 bases are TGTGCCTGGAGGGAGGAGAGTCCGAGCTCCTATAATTCACCCCTCCACTTT. The full variable domain, in which reference TRBV30 and TRBJ1-6 provide the parts outside the CDR3, is SQTIHQWPATLVQPVGSPLSLECTVEGTSNPNLYWYRQAAGRGLQLLFYSVGIGQISSEVPQNLSASRPQDRQFILSSKKLLLSDSGFYLCAWREESPSSYNSPLHFGNGTRLTVT.

In this sample, this clone turned up a few times. The chain has TRBV30 and TRBJ2-7; the D gene is possibly TRBD2 (5 bases). The CDR3 spans 12 residues. Germline V lookup: CDR1 GTSNPN, CDR2 SVGIG (reference sequence). V was pared by 1 base and J by 7 bases, with 11 bases between. The CDR3 nucleotides are TGTGCCTGGAGTGGCCCCAGAGGGGAGCAGTACTTC. It codes for CAWSGPRGEQYF.

The chain is built from TRBV10-2 and TRBJ2-5; 9 nucleotides line up with TRBD1. V gave up 5 bases and J gave up 4 bases; unmatched junction bases: 8. Germline V gene sequence: CDR1 WSHSY, CDR2 SAAADI. The CDR3 has 15 amino acids. The CDR3 DNA is TGCGCCAGCAGTACGACAGGGGGAGGACGAGAGACCCAGTACTTC. Residues: CASSTTGGGRETQYF.